One and the same sample provided the 32 T cell receptor beta chains below, sequenced in a study of control samples from healthy donors and cancer patients. TCRdb's copy holds only in-frame clones and misses some; the assay was immunoSEQ multiplex PCR. The sample lists about 140,000 clones, around nine tenths occurring once. The source material was blood. All receptors derive from a man younger than 35 in good health.

The chain has TRBV28 and TRBJ1-2, with unresolved D. Germline V gene sequence: CDR1 MDHEN, CDR2 SYDVKM. The CDR3 sequence is 14 residues long. The V end lost 6 bases, the J end lost 2 bases, and 13 bases lay between the germline ends. CDR3 DNA sequence: TGTGCCAGCAGCTCGGTTCCTAGCAACTATGGCTACACCTTC. It specifies CASSSVPSNYGYTF.

The rearrangement joins TRBV5-1 to TRBJ2-2; a possible D gene is TRBD2 (5 bases). V was clipped by 2 bases and J by 0 bases, with 11 bases between them. Germline values: CDR1 SGHRS, CDR2 YFSETQ. The CDR3 runs to 16 residues. CDR3 in DNA: TGCGCCAGCAGCTTCGGTCGGACTGCGAACACCGGGGAGCTGTTTTTT. Protein product: CASSFGRTANTGELFF.

The chain couples TRBV6-2 or TRBV6-3 to TRBJ1-5; TRBD1 might be the D (6 bases). CDR1 and CDR2 from the germline V gene are MNHEY and SVGEGT. The CDR3 loop spans 16 amino acids. Between the trimmed V and J ends, which lost 6 bases and 2 bases, there was a span of 17 bases. The DNA for the CDR3 is TGTGCCAGCAGCCGCCAGGGGACTGCGGGCAATCAGCCCCAGCATTTT. It translates to CASSRQGTAGNQPQHF.

The rearrangement uses TRBV2 and TRBJ2-1; the match to TRBD2 covers 11 bases. This CDR3 region has 13 residues. The V gene end was trimmed by 10 bases and the J gene end by 7 bases; junction bases not matched to a gene: 6. From germline, CDR1 is SNHLY and CDR2 FYNNEI. CDR3 bases: TGTGCCAATAGCGGGGGGGCCGGGAATGAGCAGTTCTTC. This translates into CANSGGAGNEQFF.

The J gene is TRBJ2-1, the V gene TRBV28; TRBD2 might be the D (5 bases). Trimming removed 7 bases from V and 9 bases from J, with 22 bases in between. CDR3 length: 15 amino acids. In germline, CDR1 is MDHEN, CDR2 SYDVKM. The CDR3 region is CASKSGRASLPEQFF. CDR3 in DNA: TGTGCCAGCAAAAGTGGTAGGGCTAGCCTCCCTGAGCAGTTCTTC.

The gene calls are TRBV7-2 and TRBJ1-1; 10 bases match TRBD1. Trimming took 1 base from V and 11 from J; bases not matched to a gene: 4. Per germline, CDR1 SGHTA and CDR2 FQGNSA. The CDR3 runs 13 residues. The CDR3 loop reads CASSLVRGQGAFF. CDR3 in DNA: TGTGCCAGCAGCTTAGTGAGGGGACAGGGGGCTTTCTTT.

This clone has a single count. The CDR3 DNA sequence: TGTGCCAGTCTCCCGCGGCCCGGGACAGTCCGCTATGGCTACACCTTC. It yields the protein CASLPRPGTVRYGYTF. V and J are TRBV19 and TRBJ1-2; the match to TRBD1 covers 7 bases. The CDR3 contains 16 residues. The germline V gene has CDR1 LNHDA and CDR2 SQIVND (reference sequence). V was clipped by 8 bases and J by 4 bases; unmatched bases: 16.

This chain connects TRBV6-5 to TRBJ1-1; 7 bases are shared with TRBD1. V dropped 4 bases and J dropped 3; count of bases not matched to a gene: 5. The CDR3 length is 14 residues. CDR1 and CDR2 from the germline V gene are MNHEY and SVGAGI. CDR3 DNA sequence: TGTGCCAGCAGTTCTACAGGGGAGTACACTGAAGCTTTCTTT. This gives the protein CASSSTGEYTEAFF.

The V and J genes are TRBV9 and TRBJ2-3, with 10 bases matching TRBD2. The CDR3 runs to 17 residues. The germline V gene encodes CDR1 SGDLS and CDR2 YYNGEE. Trimming cost V 4 bases and J 2 bases; bases outside gene matches: 10. DNA for the CDR3: TGTGCCAGCAGCTCCCCCCGAAGCGGGGGGGCCACAGATACGCAGTATTTT. Its protein is CASSSPRSGGATDTQYF.

The chain is built from TRBV5-4 and TRBJ1-6, with D uncertain. This CDR3 has 13 residues. Germline CDR1 is SGHNT and CDR2 is YYREEE (reference sequence). V shed 5 bases and J shed 5 bases, with 8 bases lying between them. CDR3 region: CASRVTNNSPLHF. DNA for the CDR3: TGTGCCAGCAGGGTAACAAATAATTCACCCCTCCACTTT.

The rearrangement uses TRBV7-9 and TRBJ2-1, with 8 bases lining up with TRBD2. Trimming at V came to 3 bases and at J to 0 bases, leaving 10 bases not matched to a gene. The V gene's germline CDR1 is SEHNR and CDR2 FQNEAQ (reference sequence). The CDR3 has 18 amino acids. The CDR3 DNA is TGTGCCAGCAGCTTGGCTCTAGCGGGCGGACGCTCCTACAATGAGCAGTTCTTC. This gives the protein CASSLALAGGRSYNEQFF.

This chain links TRBV5-6 with TRBJ2-1; perhaps D is TRBD1 or TRBD2 (7 bases each). V lost 2 bases, J lost 15 bases, and 18 bases lay in between. Germline CDR1 and CDR2: SGHDT and YYEEEE. This CDR3 region has 13 residues. This chain's CDR3 is CASSLTDDREGFF. CDR3 sequence (DNA): TGTGCCAGCAGCTTAACCGATGACAGGGAGGGGTTCTTC.

The rearrangement joins TRBV5-1 to TRBJ2-4; 7 nucleotides line up with TRBD2. This CDR3 region has 20 residues. With 0 bases clipped from V and 3 bases from J, the junction kept 18 bases outside the gene matches. Germline V gene sequence: CDR1 SGHRS, CDR2 YFSETQ. The CDR3 here is CASSLVGSERWEGFKNIQYF. As DNA, the CDR3 is TGCGCCAGCAGCTTGGTTGGATCTGAAAGGTGGGAGGGATTCAAAAACATTCAGTACTTC. The full variable domain, in which reference TRBV5-1 and TRBJ2-4 provide the parts outside the CDR3, is KAGVTQTPRYLIKTRGQQVTLSCSPISGHRSVSWYQQTPGQGLQFLFEYFSETQRNKGNFPGRFSGRQFSNSRSEMNVSTLELGDSALYLCASSLVGSERWEGFKNIQYFGAGTRLSVL.

The J gene is TRBJ2-5, the V gene TRBV2, with 10 bases identical to TRBD1. J gave up 4 bases and V 7 bases, and 6 bases lay outside the gene matches. Germline-derived CDR1 and CDR2 are SNHLY and FYNNEI. This CDR3 spans 14 amino acids. Written as DNA, the CDR3 is TGTGCCAGCAATACGGGACAGGGGAGAGAGACCCAGTACTTC. It encodes CASNTGQGRETQYF.

V is TRBV6-1 and J is TRBJ2-6; weak D call: TRBD2 (6 bases). The CDR3 length is 14 residues. Germline CDR1 reads MNHNS; CDR2 reads SASEGT. Trimming removed 7 bases from V and 3 bases from J, with 10 bases in between. The CDR3 region has the DNA TGTGCCAGCACTCACGGGGGTGGGGCCAACGTCCTGACTTTC. Residues: CASTHGGGANVLTF.

This clone was observed once. This sequence joins TRBV7-2 and TRBJ2-7; D is possibly TRBD1 (6 bases). Trimming left V 6 bases short and J 3 bases short, with 24 bases between. CDR1 is SGHTA and CDR2 is FQGNSA in the germline V gene. There are 17 residues in the CDR3. The DNA for the CDR3 is TGTGCCAGCAGTTTCTCCGGTTTGGACAGATTATTCTACGAGCAGTACTTC. Translating it yields CASSFSGLDRLFYEQYF. Looking up the rest from reference TRBV7-2 and TRBJ2-7 gives the full variable domain: GAGVSQSPSNKVTEKGKDVELRCDPISGHTALYWYRQSLGQGLEFLIYFQGNSAPDKSGLPSDRFSAERTGGSVSTLTIQRTQQEDSAVYLCASSFSGLDRLFYEQYFGPGTRLTVT.

The V call is TRBV5-1, the J call TRBJ1-2; 10 bases are a match to TRBD1. V was clipped by 5 bases and J by 2 bases; unmatched bases: 6. The CDR3 runs 15 residues. Germline assignment: CDR1 SGHRS and CDR2 YFSETQ. The CDR3 loop is CASSPTDRGNYGYTF. The CDR3 bases are TGCGCCAGCAGTCCGACGGACAGGGGGAACTATGGCTACACCTTC.

On this clone itself: At the DNA level, this CDR3 is encoded by other sequences in the same sample as well. The CDR3 region is CASSLTGGDTEAFF. CDR3 sequence (DNA): TGTGCCAGCAGCTTAACAGGGGGAGACACTGAAGCTTTCTTT. The chain combines TRBV5-8 with TRBJ1-1; 8 nucleotides agree with TRBD1. The V segment lost 2 bases and the J segment 3 bases; nucleotides outside the gene matches: 3. This CDR3 comprises 14 residues. Germline-derived CDR1 and CDR2 are SGHTS and YDEGEE.

The V gene is TRBV5-6, the J gene TRBJ1-1; D uncertain. The germline CDR1 and CDR2 sequences are SGHDT and YYEEEE. This CDR3 is built from 12 residues. V was clipped by 2 bases and J by 4 bases, with 6 bases between them. The CDR3 DNA follows: TGTGCCAGCAGCTTCGGGGTCACTGAAGCTTTCTTT. Amino acid sequence: CASSFGVTEAFF. Based on the CDR3 plus reference TRBV5-6 and TRBJ1-1, the full variable domain is DAGVTQSPTHLIKTRGQQVTLRCSPKSGHDTVSWYQQALGQGPQFIFQYYEEEERQRGNFPDRFSGHQFPNYSSELNVNALLLGDSALYLCASSFGVTEAFFGQGTRLTVV.

This chain uses TRBV19 with TRBJ1-1; perhaps TRBD1 as D (5 bases). V was cut by 6 bases and J by 4 bases, with 15 bases left in between. Per germline, CDR1 LNHDA and CDR2 SQIVND (reference sequence). The CDR3 spans 14 residues. CDR3 protein: CASRVRREGTEAFF. CDR3 DNA: TGTGCCAGTAGGGTCCGCAGGGAGGGCACTGAAGCTTTCTTT.

This chain uses TRBV7-3 with TRBJ2-1; 11 bases are shared with TRBD2. V lost 2 bases to trimming and J lost 13 bases; unmatched junction nucleotides: 7. Germline values: CDR1 SGHTA, CDR2 FQGTGA. CDR3 size: 14 residues. The CDR3 sequence: CASSLGASGGLQFF. The CDR3 nucleotides read TGTGCCAGCAGCTTAGGGGCTAGCGGGGGGCTCCAGTTCTTC.

The rearrangement links TRBV7-3 to TRBJ2-2; the D is unclear. The CDR3 length is 15 residues. The germline gives CDR1 SGHTA, CDR2 FQGTGA. The V gene lost 5 bases and the J gene lost 0 bases, with 10 bases spanning the gap. The CDR3 reads CASSPFGPNTGELFF. The CDR3 DNA sequence: TGTGCCAGCAGCCCGTTCGGGCCGAACACCGGGGAGCTGTTTTTT. Variable domain in full (rest from reference TRBV7-3 and TRBJ2-2): GAGVSQTPSNKVTEKGKYVELRCDPISGHTALYWYRQSLGQGPEFLIYFQGTGAADDSGLPNDRFFAVRPEGSVSTLKIQRTERGDSAVYLCASSPFGPNTGELFFGEGSRLTVL.

This chain uses TRBV19 with TRBJ2-1; 9 bases fit TRBD2. The CDR3 runs to 15 residues. V trimming: 3 bases; J trimming: 4 bases; junction bases outside the gene matches: 4. CDR1 is LNHDA and CDR2 is SQIVND in the germline V gene (reference sequence). This CDR3 reads CASSMWRGGYNEQFF. In DNA, the CDR3 is TGTGCCAGTAGTATGTGGCGGGGGGGGTACAATGAGCAGTTCTTC.

The V call is TRBV9, the J call TRBJ2-1, with 9 bases fitting TRBD1. The CDR3 length is 14 residues. Per germline, CDR1 SGDLS and CDR2 YYNGEE. The V gene end was trimmed by 4 bases and the J gene end by 10 bases; junction bases not matched to a gene: 9. Written as DNA, the CDR3 is TGTGCCAGCAGCATAGCCGGGACAGGGAAAGAGCAGTTCTTC. Translated: CASSIAGTGKEQFF.

This clone was picked up one time. This rearrangement joins TRBV5-5 to TRBJ2-1, with a tentative D call TRBD2 (5 bases). Germline CDR1 SGHKS, CDR2 YYEKEE (reference sequence). CDR3 length: 14 residues. The V and J ends lost 0 bases and 5 bases respectively, with 9 bases between them. The CDR3 DNA reads TGTGCCAGCAGCTTGGCGGGGTCTGACAATGAGCAGTTCTTC. This sequence encodes CASSLAGSDNEQFF.

The chain uses TRBV5-8 and TRBJ2-1; D uncertain. Per the germline V gene, CDR1 is SGHTS and CDR2 is YDEGEE. V shed 2 bases and J shed 7 bases, with 16 bases lying between them. The CDR3 covers 15 residues. The CDR3 loop is CASSLELGLRNEQFF. In DNA, the CDR3 is TGTGCCAGCAGCTTAGAACTGGGTCTAAGGAATGAGCAGTTCTTC.

This clone was seen only a few times. The rearrangement links TRBV4-1 to TRBJ1-3; D is uncertain. Germline V CDR1 and CDR2: MGHRA, YSYEKL. Between the trimmed V and J ends, which lost 3 bases and 0 bases, there was a span of 12 bases. This CDR3 comprises 16 residues. The CDR3 region has the DNA TGCGCCAGCAGCCAGGGCGGATACGCCTCTGGAAACACCATATATTTT. Translating it yields CASSQGGYASGNTIYF.

V gene TRBV20-1 combines with J gene TRBJ1-1, with 8 bases aligning to TRBD1. Germline V gives CDR1 DFQATT, CDR2 SNEGSKA (reference sequence). This CDR3 has 11 residues. The V and J ends lost 5 bases and 7 bases, in that order; junction bases with no gene match: 3. The chain's CDR3 is CSAYGTGEAFF. The CDR3 bases are TGCAGTGCTTACGGGACAGGTGAAGCTTTCTTT.

The CDR3 sequence: CSVEEGGNTEAFF. CDR3 nucleotide sequence: TGCAGCGTTGAAGAAGGGGGGAACACTGAAGCTTTCTTT. This chain joins TRBV29-1 and TRBJ1-1; TRBD1 might be the D (6 bases). CDR3 length: 13 residues. In germline, CDR1 is SQVTM, CDR2 ANQGSEA. V lost 0 bases to trimming and J lost 1 base, with 6 bases between them.

V gene TRBV10-2 combines with J gene TRBJ1-5; D remains ambiguous. Trimming took off 5 bases at V and 0 bases at J, with 5 bases between the two ends. Germline V CDR1 and CDR2: WSHSY, SAAADI. The CDR3 has 13 amino acids. The CDR3 spells CASSFNSNQPQHF. The CDR3, as DNA: TGCGCCAGCAGTTTCAATAGCAATCAGCCCCAGCATTTT.

This chain connects TRBV5-4 to TRBJ1-4, with D perhaps matching TRBD1 (6 bases). V dropped 5 bases and J dropped 0 bases, with 8 bases sitting between them. The CDR3 has 14 residues. CDR1 and CDR2 from the germline V gene are SGHNT and YYREEE (reference sequence). Here the CDR3 reads CASRGDTTNEKLFF. The CDR3 coding sequence is TGTGCCAGCAGGGGGGACACAACTAATGAAAAACTGTTTTTT. Full variable domain (missing parts from reference TRBV5-4 and TRBJ1-4): ETGVTQSPTHLIKTRGQQVTLRCSSQSGHNTVSWYQQALGQGPQFIFQYYREEENGRGNFPPRFSGLQFPNYSSELNVNALELDDSALYLCASRGDTTNEKLFFGSGTQLSVL.

CDR3 DNA: TGCGCCAGCAGCCAAGCACTAGCGGGGGGGCTCTACGAGCAGTACTTC. Protein product: CASSQALAGGLYEQYF. The chain has TRBV4-3 and TRBJ2-7; 13 nucleotides match TRBD2. Trimming removed 1 base from V and 3 bases from J; junction bases left unmatched: 3. The CDR3 length is 16 residues. Germline-derived CDR1 and CDR2 are LGHNA and YSLEER.